This T cell receptor (beta chain) derives from a study of cytomegalovirus exposure and HLA in healthy donors. Assay used: immunoSEQ multiplex PCR; TCRdb lists only in-frame clones, some missing. Of 150,000 to 200,000 clones listed, around four fifths are singletons. Study conclusions and caveats: Cytomegalovirus association was assigned to about 180 TCR beta chains. Many donors shared some public TCRs, even though most TCR sequences were rare.

About this clone itself: Its antigen is still unknown. Other nucleotide sequences in the sample specify the same CDR3.

The CDR3 totals 13 residues. The germline V gene has CDR1 SGHTA and CDR2 FQGTGA. V was trimmed by 1 base and J by 5 bases, leaving 8 bases between them. Sequenced material: PBMCs. The V gene is TRBV7-3, the J gene TRBJ1-1; no definite D call. The clonotype comes from a man between 25 and 39 years old in good health and CMV-seropositive. CDR3 nucleotides: TGTGCCAGCAGCTTAAGAGGGAGTACTGAAGCTTTCTTT. Its protein is CASSLRGSTEAFF.